The 20 T cell receptor beta chains below all came from one sample that was sequenced in a study of Graves' ophthalmopathy and Graves' hyperthyroidism. Amplified material comprised TCR beta CDR3 regions derived from RNA transcripts. An initial RT-PCR round employing HTBI primers preceded a second-round multiplex PCR. TCRdb reprocessed the multiplex PCR reads via MiXCR and lists one record per CDR3 protein. Of under 400,000 distinct CDR3 sequences in the sample, roughly 15% were seen once. Sample: peripheral blood. The source is an adult man with Graves' ophthalmopathy.

This clonotype has a count of ten or more. J is TRBJ1-1 and V is TRBV6-2 or TRBV6-3, with D maybe TRBD1 (5 bases). Trimming cost V 8 bases and J 8 bases, with 9 bases left between them. The CDR3 is 10 amino acids. In germline, CDR1 is MNHEY, CDR2 SVGEGT. CDR3 in amino acids: CASDNREAFF. The DNA for the CDR3 is TGTGCCAGCGATAACAGGGAAGCTTTCTTT.

Many counts were recorded for this clonotype. The rearrangement uses TRBV9 and TRBJ1-6; 7 nucleotides agree with TRBD1. The trim removed 2 bases at V and 5 bases at J, leaving 1 base unmatched. Germline lookup yields CDR1 SGDLS and CDR2 YYNGEE. This CDR3 is built from 14 residues. CDR3 bases: TGTGCCAGCAGCGTGACAGGGAATAATTCACCCCTCCACTTT. Amino acids: CASSVTGNNSPLHF.

This clonotype was seen repeatedly, ten times or more. The rearrangement links TRBV6-2 or TRBV6-3 to TRBJ1-5; D not certain. In germline, CDR1 is MNHEY, CDR2 SVGEGT. The CDR3 spans 15 residues. V lost 3 bases, J lost 4 bases, and 13 bases lay in between. The CDR3 bases are TGTGCCAGCAGTTATGGGCCCTTGGGGAATCAGCCCCAGCATTTT. It yields the protein CASSYGPLGNQPQHF.

This clonotype was seen repeatedly, ten times or more. V is TRBV6-1 and J is TRBJ2-5; 15 nucleotides agree with TRBD2. The CDR3 totals 17 residues. Trimming cost V 4 bases and J 3 bases; bases outside gene matches: 6. From germline, CDR1 is MNHNS and CDR2 SASEGT. The CDR3 sequence is CASSGTSGGATEETQYF. CDR3 DNA sequence: TGTGCCAGCAGTGGGACTAGCGGGGGGGCGACAGAAGAGACCCAGTACTTC.

The chain is built from TRBV29-1 and TRBJ1-1; 8 nucleotides match TRBD1. With V trimmed by 5 bases and J by 4 bases, 6 bases remained unmatched. There are 13 residues in the CDR3. Germline CDR1 SQVTM, CDR2 ANQGSEA. The CDR3 nucleotides are TGCAGCGTTAAGTTCGGACAGGGCACTGAAGCTTTCTTT. It yields the protein CSVKFGQGTEAFF.

Ten or more counts support this clonotype. CDR3 coding DNA: TGTGCCAGCAGCTTACGTCCGCAAGAGACCCAGTACTTC. This codes for CASSLRPQETQYF. The chain links TRBV7-9 to TRBJ2-5; D is unclear. Germline-derived CDR1 and CDR2 are SEHNR and FQNEAQ (reference sequence). There are 13 residues in the CDR3. V was trimmed by 2 bases and J by 2 bases, leaving 6 bases between them.

This clonotype was observed at least ten times. The chain combines TRBV24-1 with TRBJ1-5, with TRBD1 as a possible D gene (6 bases). This CDR3 is built from 16 residues. Trimming took off 8 bases at V and 2 bases at J, with 18 bases between the two ends. Germline CDR1 reads KGHDR; CDR2 reads SFDVKD. CDR3 DNA sequence: TGTGCCACCACTACGCCGTGGACAGATTGCAATCAGCCCCAGCATTTT. This gives the protein CATTTPWTDCNQPQHF.

This clonotype occurred many times. The CDR3 DNA follows: TGTGCCACCGGGGGCTCGTTCGAGCAGTACTTC. This sequence encodes CATGGSFEQYF. The chain combines TRBV24-1 with TRBJ2-7; D perhaps matches TRBD1 (6 bases). Looked up from germline, CDR1 is KGHDR and CDR2 is SFDVKD. Trimming removed 9 bases at V and 6 bases at J, with 11 bases between. The CDR3 is 11 residues long.

The chain links TRBV30 to TRBJ1-1; unclear D gene. The CDR3 sequence is 14 residues long. Looked up from germline, CDR1 is GTSNPN and CDR2 is SVGIG (reference sequence). V lost 4 bases and J lost 6, with 18 bases in between. The DNA of the CDR3 is TGTGCCTGGACCCAAGGCATCGTAGGCGCTGAAGCTTTCTTT. Amino acids: CAWTQGIVGAEAFF.

This clonotype came up many times. The V call is TRBV2, the J call TRBJ2-7; 7 bases line up with TRBD1. V was pared by 2 bases and J by 2 bases, with 12 bases of the junction left unmatched. CDR3 length equals 17 residues. The germline gives CDR1 SNHLY, CDR2 FYNNEI. The CDR3 reads CASSEPAMGTVTYEQYF. As DNA, the CDR3 is TGTGCCAGCAGTGAACCCGCTATGGGGACAGTAACCTACGAGCAGTACTTC.

This clonotype was observed at least ten times. The genes are TRBV30 and TRBJ1-1; a possible D gene is TRBD1 (5 bases). Germline CDR1 and CDR2: GTSNPN and SVGIG (reference sequence). V was cut by 2 bases and J by 0 bases, with 10 bases left in between. The CDR3 covers 14 residues. CDR3 in amino acids: CAWSSQGMNTEAFF. In nucleotides, the CDR3 is TGTGCCTGGAGTAGCCAGGGTATGAACACTGAAGCTTTCTTT.

This clonotype was observed a handful of times. The V call is TRBV28, the J call TRBJ2-5; the match to TRBD1 covers 8 bases. The CDR3 is made up of 12 amino acids. The germline V gene encodes CDR1 MDHEN and CDR2 SYDVKM. V was pared by 6 bases and J by 10 bases, with 7 bases of the junction left unmatched. CDR3 nucleotide sequence: TGTGCCAGCAGCAGGACAGGGAGGATCCAGTACTTC. It is translated as CASSRTGRIQYF.

This clonotype came up many times. The genes are TRBV11-2 and TRBJ1-2; 7 bases line up with TRBD1. CDR3 length equals 14 residues. Germline assignment: CDR1 SGHAT and CDR2 FQNNGV. Trimming took 5 bases from V and 4 from J; bases not matched to a gene: 7. The CDR3 is CASSSEQGSYGYTF. CDR3 DNA: TGTGCCAGCAGCAGCGAACAGGGGAGCTATGGCTACACCTTC.

This clonotype was observed many times. The chain links TRBV2 to TRBJ1-5; D may be TRBD1 (5 bases). V was trimmed by 2 bases and J by 6 bases, leaving 17 bases between them. The V gene's germline CDR1 is SNHLY and CDR2 FYNNEI. This CDR3 contains 16 residues. Written as DNA, the CDR3 is TGTGCCAGCAGTGAATCGAGGGGCGGTATTTTTCAGCCCCAGCATTTT. This translates into CASSESRGGIFQPQHF.

This clonotype has a count of ten or more. This chain links TRBV6-5 with TRBJ2-7, with TRBD1 matching 10 bases. The CDR3 has 14 residues. V lost 4 bases and J lost 5; bases outside the gene matches: 5. The germline V gene encodes CDR1 MNHEY and CDR2 SVGAGI. Written as DNA, the CDR3 is TGTGCCAGCAGTTGGTTGGGACAGGGGAACGAGCAGTACTTC. It encodes CASSWLGQGNEQYF.

This clonotype was detected ten times or more. The chain links TRBV6-2 or TRBV6-3 to TRBJ1-1; tentatively, D is TRBD1 (6 bases). Trimming cost V 6 bases and J 5 bases, with 16 bases left between them. The CDR3 has 14 amino acids. The germline gives CDR1 MNHEY, CDR2 SVGEGT. DNA of the CDR3: TGTGCCAGCAGGTCCCGGGACACGGGGACTGAAGCTTTCTTT. Amino acid sequence: CASRSRDTGTEAFF.

This clonotype was seen ten or more times. The J gene is TRBJ2-2, the V gene TRBV6-2 or TRBV6-3; the D gene could be TRBD1 or TRBD2 (5 bases each). In germline, CDR1 is MNHEY, CDR2 SVGEGT. V lost 6 bases and J 6 bases, leaving 17 bases between the germline ends. This CDR3 has 15 residues. CDR3 region: CASSRGALGAGELFF. The CDR3 coding sequence is TGTGCCAGCAGCAGAGGGGCACTAGGGGCCGGGGAGCTGTTTTTT.

This clonotype was counted at least ten times. This chain connects TRBV10-3 to TRBJ2-5; maybe TRBD2 (7 bases). Per germline, CDR1 ENHRY and CDR2 SYGVKD. This CDR3 has 14 residues. V was pared by 7 bases and J by 7 bases, with 19 bases between. The CDR3 sequence: CAIKGGDSSGTQYF. CDR3 DNA: TGTGCCATCAAGGGGGGGGACTCTTCGGGGACCCAGTACTTC.

This clonotype was observed at least ten times. This chain joins TRBV20-1 and TRBJ2-5; no clear D. CDR3 length: 14 residues. Per the germline V gene, CDR1 is DFQATT and CDR2 is SNEGSKA (reference sequence). V gave up 0 bases and J gave up 5 bases, with 13 bases separating them. CDR3 bases: TGCAGTGCTAGAGATCCCACGTCCGGCGAGACCCAGTACTTC. Encoded protein: CSARDPTSGETQYF.

This clonotype was seen ten or more times. This rearrangement joins TRBV20-1 to TRBJ1-6; 7 nucleotides align to TRBD1. The CDR3 spans 16 residues. Germline assignment: CDR1 DFQATT and CDR2 SNEGSKA (reference sequence). With V trimmed by 1 base and J by 5 bases, 8 bases remained unmatched. This chain's CDR3 is CSARGPGQLHNSPLHF. DNA for the CDR3: TGCAGTGCTAGAGGACCGGGACAGTTGCATAATTCACCCCTCCACTTT.